The source of this TCR beta chain is a study of blood T cell repertoires in COVID-19. Study at large: The analysed material was cDNA or gDNA that came from T cells, B-cell-depleted T cells, or PBMCs.

Assay used: immunoSEQ multiplex PCR; TCRdb lists only in-frame clones, some missing. Of about 100,000 clones in the sample, 80% to 95% were seen once. The V gene end was trimmed by 1 base and the J gene end by 0 bases; junction bases not matched to a gene: 11. The CDR3 consists of 20 residues. CDR1 and CDR2 (germline): LGHDT, YNNKEL (reference sequence). The receptor was derived from a man in his sixties with acute or convalescent COVID-19. The sample taken for sequencing was peripheral blood. The chain recombines TRBV3-1 (or the pseudogene TRBV3-2) with TRBJ2-3, with 12 bases aligning to TRBD2. The CDR3 region is CASSQVGTSGWVGSTDTQYF. The CDR3 DNA is TGTGCCAGCAGCCAAGTCGGGACTAGCGGGTGGGTTGGGAGCACAGATACGCAGTATTTT.